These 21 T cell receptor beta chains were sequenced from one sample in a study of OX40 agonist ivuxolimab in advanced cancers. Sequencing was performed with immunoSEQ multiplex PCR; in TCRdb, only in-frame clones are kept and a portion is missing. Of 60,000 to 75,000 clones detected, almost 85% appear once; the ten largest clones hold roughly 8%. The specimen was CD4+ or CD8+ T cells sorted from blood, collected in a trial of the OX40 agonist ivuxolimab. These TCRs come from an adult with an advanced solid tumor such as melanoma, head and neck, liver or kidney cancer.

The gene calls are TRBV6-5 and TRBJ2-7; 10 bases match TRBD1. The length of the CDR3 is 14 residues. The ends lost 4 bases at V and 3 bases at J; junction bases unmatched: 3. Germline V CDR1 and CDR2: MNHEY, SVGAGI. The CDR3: CASSWTGGFYEQYF. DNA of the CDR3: TGTGCCAGCAGTTGGACAGGGGGTTTCTACGAGCAGTACTTC.

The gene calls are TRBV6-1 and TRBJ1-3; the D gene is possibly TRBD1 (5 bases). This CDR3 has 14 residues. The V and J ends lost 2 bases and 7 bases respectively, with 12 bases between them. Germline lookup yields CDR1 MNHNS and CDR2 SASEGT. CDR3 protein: CASSEPGLRNTIYF. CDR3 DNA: TGTGCCAGCAGTGAACCGGGACTGAGGAACACCATATATTTT.

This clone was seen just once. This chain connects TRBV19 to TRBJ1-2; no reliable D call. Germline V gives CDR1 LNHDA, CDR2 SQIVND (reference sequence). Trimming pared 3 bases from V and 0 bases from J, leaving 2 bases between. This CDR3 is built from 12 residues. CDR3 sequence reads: CASSISNYGYTF. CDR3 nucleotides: TGTGCCAGTAGTATTTCTAACTATGGCTACACCTTC.

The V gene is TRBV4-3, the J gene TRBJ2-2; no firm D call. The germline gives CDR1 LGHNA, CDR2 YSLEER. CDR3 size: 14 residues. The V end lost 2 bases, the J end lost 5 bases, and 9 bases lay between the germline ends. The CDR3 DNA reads TGCGCCAGCAGCCAACGGACGCAGACCGGGGAGCTGTTTTTT. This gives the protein CASSQRTQTGELFF.

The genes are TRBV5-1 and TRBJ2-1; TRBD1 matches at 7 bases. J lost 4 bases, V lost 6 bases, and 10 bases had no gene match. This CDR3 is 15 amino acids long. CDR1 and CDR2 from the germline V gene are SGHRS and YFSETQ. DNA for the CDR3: TGCGCCAGCACCCAGACAGGGTTCACTTACAATGAGCAGTTCTTC. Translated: CASTQTGFTYNEQFF.

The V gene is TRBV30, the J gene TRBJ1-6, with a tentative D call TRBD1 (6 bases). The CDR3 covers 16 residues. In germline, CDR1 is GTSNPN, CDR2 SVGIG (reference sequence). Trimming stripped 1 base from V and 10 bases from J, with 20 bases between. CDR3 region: CAWSAGRGITNSPLHF. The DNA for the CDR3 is TGTGCCTGGAGTGCGGGCAGGGGAATTACTAACTCACCCCTCCACTTT.

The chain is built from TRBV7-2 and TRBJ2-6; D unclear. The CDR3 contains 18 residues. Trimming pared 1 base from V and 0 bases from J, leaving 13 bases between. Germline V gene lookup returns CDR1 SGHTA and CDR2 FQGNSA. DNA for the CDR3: TGTGCCAGCAGCTTAGATATGGGTCGGAGCTCTGGGGCCAACGTCCTGACTTTC. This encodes CASSLDMGRSSGANVLTF.

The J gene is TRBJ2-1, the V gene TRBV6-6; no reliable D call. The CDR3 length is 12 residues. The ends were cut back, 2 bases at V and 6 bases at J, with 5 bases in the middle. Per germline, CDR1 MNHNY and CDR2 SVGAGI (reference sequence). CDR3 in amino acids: CASSYGLNEQFF. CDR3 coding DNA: TGTGCCAGCAGTTACGGCCTCAATGAGCAGTTCTTC.

CDR3 DNA: TGTGCCAGCAGCTTAGTTACAGGGCTCACCGGGGAGCTGTTTTTT. It yields the protein CASSLVTGLTGELFF. The chain combines TRBV7-2 with TRBJ2-2; D might be TRBD1 (6 bases). Trimming stripped 1 base from V and 4 bases from J, with 10 bases between. Germline-derived CDR1 and CDR2 are SGHTA and FQGNSA. The CDR3 runs 15 residues.

The CDR3 reads CASSSNPTTQYF. CDR3 DNA: TGTGCCAGCAGTTCCAACCCCACGACCCAGTACTTC. The V call is TRBV28, the J call TRBJ2-5; D not certain. Trimming took off 4 bases at V and 7 bases at J, with 10 bases between the two ends. The CDR3 contains 12 residues. The V gene's germline CDR1 is MDHEN and CDR2 SYDVKM.

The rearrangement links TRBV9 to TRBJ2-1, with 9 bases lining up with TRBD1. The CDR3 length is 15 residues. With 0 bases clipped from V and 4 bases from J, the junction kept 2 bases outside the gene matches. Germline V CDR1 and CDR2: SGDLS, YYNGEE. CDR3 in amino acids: CASSVGTGAYNEQFF. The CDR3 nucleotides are TGTGCCAGCAGCGTAGGGACAGGGGCGTACAATGAGCAGTTCTTC.

The CDR3 sequence is CASSSLVGGQETQYF. The CDR3 DNA reads as TGTGCCAGCAGCAGCTTAGTTGGGGGGCAAGAGACCCAGTACTTC. The V gene is TRBV11-3, the J gene TRBJ2-5; weak D call: TRBD2 (6 bases). V dropped 5 bases and J dropped 2 bases, with 15 bases sitting between them. Germline V CDR1 and CDR2: SGHNT, YENEEA. The CDR3 has 15 residues.

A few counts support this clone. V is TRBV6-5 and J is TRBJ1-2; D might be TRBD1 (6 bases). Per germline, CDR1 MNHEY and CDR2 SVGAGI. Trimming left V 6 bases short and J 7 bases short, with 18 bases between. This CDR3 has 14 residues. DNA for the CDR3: TGTGCCAGCAGCCCGCCTTGGGGGCGCGGTGGCTACACCTTC. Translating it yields CASSPPWGRGGYTF.

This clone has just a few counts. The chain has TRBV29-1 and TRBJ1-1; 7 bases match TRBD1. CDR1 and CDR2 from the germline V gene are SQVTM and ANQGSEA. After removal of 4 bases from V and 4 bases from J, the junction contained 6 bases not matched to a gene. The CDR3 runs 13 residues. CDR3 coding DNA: TGCAGCGTTGTCCAGGGGGTAATCACTGAAGCTTTCTTT. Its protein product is CSVVQGVITEAFF.

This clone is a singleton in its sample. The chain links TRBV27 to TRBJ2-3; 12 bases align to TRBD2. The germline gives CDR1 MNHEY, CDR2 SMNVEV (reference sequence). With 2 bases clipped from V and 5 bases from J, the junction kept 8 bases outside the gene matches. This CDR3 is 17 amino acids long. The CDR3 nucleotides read TGTGCCAGCAGTTTAGATAAGCTAGCGGGAGGGGGAGATACGCAGTATTTT. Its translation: CASSLDKLAGGGDTQYF.

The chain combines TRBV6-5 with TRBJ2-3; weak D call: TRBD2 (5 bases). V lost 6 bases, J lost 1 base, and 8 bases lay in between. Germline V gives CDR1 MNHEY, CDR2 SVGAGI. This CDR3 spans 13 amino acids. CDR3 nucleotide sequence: TGTGCCAGCAGAGCGGTAGGCACAGATACGCAGTATTTT. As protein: CASRAVGTDTQYF.

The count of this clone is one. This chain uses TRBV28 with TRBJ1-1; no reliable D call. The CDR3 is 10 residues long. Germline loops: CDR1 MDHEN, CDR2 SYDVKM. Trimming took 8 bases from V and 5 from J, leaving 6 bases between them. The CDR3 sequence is CASSNTEAFF. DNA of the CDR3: TGTGCCAGCTCCAATACTGAAGCTTTCTTT.

The CDR3 nucleotides read TGTGCCAGCAGCCCGGACAGGAGGGCCTACGAGCAGTACTTC. This translates into CASSPDRRAYEQYF. The chain joins TRBV5-6 to TRBJ2-7, with D possibly TRBD1 on 7 matching bases. Germline values: CDR1 SGHDT, CDR2 YYEEEE. CDR3 length equals 14 residues. Trimming pared 4 bases from V and 2 bases from J, leaving 13 bases between.

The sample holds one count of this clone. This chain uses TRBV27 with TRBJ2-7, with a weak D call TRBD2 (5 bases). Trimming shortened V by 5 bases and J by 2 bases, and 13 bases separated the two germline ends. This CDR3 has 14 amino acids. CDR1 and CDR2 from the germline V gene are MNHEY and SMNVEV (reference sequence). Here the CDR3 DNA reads TGTGCCAGCAGTGTTAGAGGGTTACCCTACGAGCAGTACTTC. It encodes CASSVRGLPYEQYF.

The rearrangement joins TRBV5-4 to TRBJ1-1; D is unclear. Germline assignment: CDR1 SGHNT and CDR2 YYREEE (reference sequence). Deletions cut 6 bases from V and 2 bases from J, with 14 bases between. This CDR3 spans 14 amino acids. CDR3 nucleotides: TGTGCCAGCACCGCATCGTTCGCTAACACTGAAGCTTTCTTT. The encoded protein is CASTASFANTEAFF.

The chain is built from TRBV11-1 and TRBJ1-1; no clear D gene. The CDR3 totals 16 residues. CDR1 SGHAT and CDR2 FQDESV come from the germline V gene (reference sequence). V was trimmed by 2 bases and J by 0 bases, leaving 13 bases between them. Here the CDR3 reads CASSLHPVGLNTEAFF. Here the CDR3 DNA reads TGTGCCAGCAGCTTACATCCTGTCGGTTTGAACACTGAAGCTTTCTTT.